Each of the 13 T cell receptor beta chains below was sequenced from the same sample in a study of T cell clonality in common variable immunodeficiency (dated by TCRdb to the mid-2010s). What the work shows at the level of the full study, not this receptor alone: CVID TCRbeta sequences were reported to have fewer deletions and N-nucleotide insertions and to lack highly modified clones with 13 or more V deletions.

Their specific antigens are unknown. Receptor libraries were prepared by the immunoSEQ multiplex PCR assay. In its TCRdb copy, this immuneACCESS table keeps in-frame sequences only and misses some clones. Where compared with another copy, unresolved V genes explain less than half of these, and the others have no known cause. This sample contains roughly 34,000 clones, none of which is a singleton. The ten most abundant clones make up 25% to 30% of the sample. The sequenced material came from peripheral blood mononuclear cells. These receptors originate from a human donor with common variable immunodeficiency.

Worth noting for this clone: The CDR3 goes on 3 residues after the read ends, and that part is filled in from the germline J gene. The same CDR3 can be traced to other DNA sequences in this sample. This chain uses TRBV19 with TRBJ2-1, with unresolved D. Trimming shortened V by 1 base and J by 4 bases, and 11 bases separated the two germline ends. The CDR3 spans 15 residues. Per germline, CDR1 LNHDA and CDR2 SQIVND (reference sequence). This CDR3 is CASSIGASSYNEQFF. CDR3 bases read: TGTGCCAGTAGTATAGGGGCTTCCTCATACAATGAG.

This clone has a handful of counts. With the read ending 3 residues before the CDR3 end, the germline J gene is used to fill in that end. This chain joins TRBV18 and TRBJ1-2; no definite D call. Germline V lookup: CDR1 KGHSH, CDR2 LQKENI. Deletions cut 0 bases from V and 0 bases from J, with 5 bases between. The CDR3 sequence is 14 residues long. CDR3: CASSPPSTNYGYTF. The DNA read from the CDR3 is TGTGCCAGCTCACCACCATCAACTAACTATGGC.

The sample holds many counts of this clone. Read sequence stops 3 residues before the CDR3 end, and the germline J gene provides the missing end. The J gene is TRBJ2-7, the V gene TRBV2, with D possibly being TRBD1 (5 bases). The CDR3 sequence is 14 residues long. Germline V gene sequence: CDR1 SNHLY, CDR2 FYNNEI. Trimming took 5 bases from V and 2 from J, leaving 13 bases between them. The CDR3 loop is CASSRQSATYEQYF. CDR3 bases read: TGTGCCAGCAGTAGACAGTCCGCCACCTACGAG.

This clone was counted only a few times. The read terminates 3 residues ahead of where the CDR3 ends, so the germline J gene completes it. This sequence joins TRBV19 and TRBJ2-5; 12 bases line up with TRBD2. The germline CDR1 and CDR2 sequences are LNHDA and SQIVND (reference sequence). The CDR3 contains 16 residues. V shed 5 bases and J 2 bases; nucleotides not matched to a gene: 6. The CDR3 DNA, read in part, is TGTGCCAGTAGTGGAGCCGGGACTAGCGGGCAAGAGACC. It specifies CASSGAGTSGQET. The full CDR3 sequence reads CASSGAGTSGQETQYF.

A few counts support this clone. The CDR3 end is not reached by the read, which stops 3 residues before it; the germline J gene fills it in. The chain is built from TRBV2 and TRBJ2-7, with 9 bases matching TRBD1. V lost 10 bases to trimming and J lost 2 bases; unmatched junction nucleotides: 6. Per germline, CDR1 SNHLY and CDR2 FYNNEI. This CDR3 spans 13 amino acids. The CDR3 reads CAMLGQGTYEQYF. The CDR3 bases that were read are TGTGCCATGCTGGGACAGGGAACCTACGAG.

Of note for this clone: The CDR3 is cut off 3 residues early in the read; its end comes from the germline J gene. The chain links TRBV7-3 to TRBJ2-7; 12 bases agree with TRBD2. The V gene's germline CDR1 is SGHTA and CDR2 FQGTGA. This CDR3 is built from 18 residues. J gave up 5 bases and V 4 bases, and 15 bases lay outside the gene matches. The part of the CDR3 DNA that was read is TGTGCCAGCAGCTCGAGAACAAACCTTGGACTAGCGGGACACGAG. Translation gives CASSSRTNLGLAGHE. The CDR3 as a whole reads CASSSRTNLGLAGHEQYF.

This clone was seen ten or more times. This CDR3 is CSARDQKGYTF. CDR3 DNA, as far as it was read: TGCAGTGCTAGAGACCAGAAGGGC. The chain employs TRBV20-1 and TRBJ1-2; no firm D call. With the read ending 3 residues before the CDR3 end, the germline J gene is used to fill in that end. CDR3 size: 11 residues. CDR1 is DFQATT, CDR2 SNEGSKA, per germline (reference sequence).

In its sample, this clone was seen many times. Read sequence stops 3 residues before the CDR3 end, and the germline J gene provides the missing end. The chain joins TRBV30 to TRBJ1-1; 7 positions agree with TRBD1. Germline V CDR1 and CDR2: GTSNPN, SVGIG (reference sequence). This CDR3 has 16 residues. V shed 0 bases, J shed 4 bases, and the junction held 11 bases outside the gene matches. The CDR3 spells CAWSVGSGGLGTEAFF. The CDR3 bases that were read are TGTGCCTGGAGTGTAGGGTCAGGGGGTTTGGGCACTGAA.

The covered CDR3 bases are TGTGCCAGCCGGGGGACAGGGCGTACTAATGAAAAA. It specifies CASRGTGRTNEK. The entire CDR3 sequence reads CASRGTGRTNEKLFF. The chain couples TRBV6-8 to TRBJ1-4, with 9 bases that match TRBD1. Read data end 3 residues before the CDR3 end; the end is taken from the germline J gene. This CDR3 has 15 residues. With V trimmed by 8 bases and J by 2 bases, 6 bases remained unmatched. Germline values: CDR1 MNHGY, CDR2 SAAAGT.

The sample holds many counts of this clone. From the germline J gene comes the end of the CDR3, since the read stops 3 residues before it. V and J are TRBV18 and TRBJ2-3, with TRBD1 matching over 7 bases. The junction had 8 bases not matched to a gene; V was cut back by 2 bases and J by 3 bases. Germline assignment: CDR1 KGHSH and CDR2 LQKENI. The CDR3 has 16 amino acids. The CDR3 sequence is CASSPAPGTVTDTQYF. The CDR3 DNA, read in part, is TGTGCCAGCTCACCAGCGCCGGGGACAGTTACAGATACG.

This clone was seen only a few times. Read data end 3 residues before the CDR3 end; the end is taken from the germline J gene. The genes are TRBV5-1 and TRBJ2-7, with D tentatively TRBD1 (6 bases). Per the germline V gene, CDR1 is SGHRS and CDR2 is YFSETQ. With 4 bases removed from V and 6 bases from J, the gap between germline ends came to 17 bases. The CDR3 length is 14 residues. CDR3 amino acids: CASSPGRGSAEQYF. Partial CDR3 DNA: TGCGCCAGCAGCCCCGGCAGGGGTTCCGCCGAG.

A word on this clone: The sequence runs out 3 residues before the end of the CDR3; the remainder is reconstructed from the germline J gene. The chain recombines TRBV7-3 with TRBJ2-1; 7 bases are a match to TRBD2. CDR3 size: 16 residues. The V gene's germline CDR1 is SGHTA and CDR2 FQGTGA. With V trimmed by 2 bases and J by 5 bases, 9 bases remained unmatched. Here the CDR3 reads CASSLASGLSNNEQFF. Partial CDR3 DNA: TGTGCCAGCAGCTTAGCCTCGGGACTATCCAACAATGAG.

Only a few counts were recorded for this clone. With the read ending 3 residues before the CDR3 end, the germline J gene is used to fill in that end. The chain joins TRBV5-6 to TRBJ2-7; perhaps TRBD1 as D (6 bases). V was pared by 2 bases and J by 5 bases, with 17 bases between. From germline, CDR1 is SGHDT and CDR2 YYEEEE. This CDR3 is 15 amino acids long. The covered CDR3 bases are TGTGCCAGCAGCTTCCCAGGGGAACTCGGCCACGAG. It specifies CASSFPGELGHE. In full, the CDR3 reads CASSFPGELGHEQYF.